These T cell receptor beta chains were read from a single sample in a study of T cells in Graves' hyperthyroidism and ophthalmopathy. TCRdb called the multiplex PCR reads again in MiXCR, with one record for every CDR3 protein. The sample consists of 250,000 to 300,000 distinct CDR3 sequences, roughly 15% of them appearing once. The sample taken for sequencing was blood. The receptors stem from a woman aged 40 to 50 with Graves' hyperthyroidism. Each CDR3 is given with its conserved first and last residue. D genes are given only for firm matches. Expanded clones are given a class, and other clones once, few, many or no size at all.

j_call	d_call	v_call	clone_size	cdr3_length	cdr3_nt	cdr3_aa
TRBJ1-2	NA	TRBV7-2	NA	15	TGTGCCAGCAGCTTAGGAGGGAATCTAAACTATGGCTACACCTTC	CASSLGGNLNYGYTF
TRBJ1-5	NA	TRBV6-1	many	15	TGTGCCAGCAGTCAAGCAAGGACTGGGCGGCAGCCCCAGCATTTT	CASSQARTGRQPQHF
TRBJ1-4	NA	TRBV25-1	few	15	TGTGCCAGCAGCCCTTTCATGGGGGCTAATGAAAAACTGTTTTTT	CASSPFMGANEKLFF
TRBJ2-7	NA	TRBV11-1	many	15	TGTGCCAGCAGTGTCGGGACTCTGAGCTCCTACGAGCAGTACTTC	CASSVGTLSSYEQYF
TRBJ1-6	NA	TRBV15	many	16	TGTGCCACCAGCAGAGAGGGGGCAGGGGCGAATTCACCCCTCCACTTT	CATSREGAGANSPLHF
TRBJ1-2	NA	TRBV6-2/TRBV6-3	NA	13	TGTGCCAGCAGGTCCGGAACTAACTATGGCTACACCTTC	CASRSGTNYGYTF
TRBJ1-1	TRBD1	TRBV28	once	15	TGTGCCAGCAGTTTGTGGACAGGGGGCTGGAATGAAGCTTTCTTT	CASSLWTGGWNEAFF
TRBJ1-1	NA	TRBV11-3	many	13	TGTGCCAGCAGCTTCGGGGCGAACACTGAAGCTTTCTTT	CASSFGANTEAFF
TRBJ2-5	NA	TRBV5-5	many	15	TGTGCCAGCAGCTGGGGGACGGTGGGTCAAGAGACCCAGTACTTC	CASSWGTVGQETQYF
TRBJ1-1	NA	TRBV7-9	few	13	TGTGCCAGCAGCCCCTCAATTGCCACTGAAGCTTTCTTT	CASSPSIATEAFF
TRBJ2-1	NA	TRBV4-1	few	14	TGCGCCAGCAGCCTCGGACTCCGAGGGAATGAGCAGTTCTTC	CASSLGLRGNEQFF
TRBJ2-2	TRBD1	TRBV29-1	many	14	TGCAGCGTTACGACAGGGGGCGACACCGGGGAGCTGTTTTTT	CSVTTGGDTGELFF
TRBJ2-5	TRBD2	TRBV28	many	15	TGTGCCAGCAGTTCGGGACTAGCGGGAAAAGAGACCCAGTACTTC	CASSSGLAGKETQYF
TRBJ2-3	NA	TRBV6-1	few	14	TGTGCCAGCAGTGATCCTAGGGGCACAGATACGCAGTATTTT	CASSDPRGTDTQYF
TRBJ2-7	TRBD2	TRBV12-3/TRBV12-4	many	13	TGTGCCAGCAGCCGTAGCGGGAATGGCGAGCAGTACTTC	CASSRSGNGEQYF
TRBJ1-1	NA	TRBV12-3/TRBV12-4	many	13	TGTGCCAGCAGCCCTAGAAGGGGGGCGAAAGCTTTCTTT	CASSPRRGAKAFF
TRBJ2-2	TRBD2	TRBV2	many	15	TGTGCCAGCAAGGACGGGACTAGCTATACCGGGGAGCTGTTTTTT	CASKDGTSYTGELFF
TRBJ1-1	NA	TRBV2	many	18	TGTGCCAGCAGTGAAGCGCTTCGCGGCCTCTCTTTAAACACTGAAGCTTTCTTT	CASSEALRGLSLNTEAFF
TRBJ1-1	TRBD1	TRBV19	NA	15	TGTGCCAGTAGTCCCAGGGACAGGGTGAACACTGAAGCTTTCTTT	CASSPRDRVNTEAFF
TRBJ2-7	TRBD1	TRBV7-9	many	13	TGTGCCAGCAGCCATACAGGGGATCCCGAGCAGTACTTC	CASSHTGDPEQYF
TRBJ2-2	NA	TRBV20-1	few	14	TGCAGTGCTAGAGATCCCGGGACTGCAAGAGGGCTGTTTTTT	CSARDPGTARGLFF
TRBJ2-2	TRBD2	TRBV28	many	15	TGTGCCAGCAGTATAACTAGCGGGAACGCCGGGGAGCTGTTTTTT	CASSITSGNAGELFF
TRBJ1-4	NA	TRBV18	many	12	TGTGCCAGCTCTCCCGGAAATGAAAAACTGTTTTTT	CASSPGNEKLFF
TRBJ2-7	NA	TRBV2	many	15	TGTGCCAGCAGTGAGAATCGGGAGAGCAGGTACGAGCAGTACTTC	CASSENRESRYEQYF
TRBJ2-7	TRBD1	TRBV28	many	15	TGTGCCAGCAGTCTAAGTCCCGGGACAGGGTACGAGCAGTACTTC	CASSLSPGTGYEQYF
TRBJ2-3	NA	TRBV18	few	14	TGTGCCAGCTCACCACCGAACCTAGGGGATACGCAGTATTTT	CASSPPNLGDTQYF
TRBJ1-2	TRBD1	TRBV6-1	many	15	TGTGCCAGCAGACGGGCCCTAGGGGGCAACTATGGCTACACCTTC	CASRRALGGNYGYTF
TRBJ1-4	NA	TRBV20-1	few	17	TGCAGTGCTAGTTCTAACCCGGGTTATTCAACTAATGAAAAACTGTTTTTT	CSASSNPGYSTNEKLFF
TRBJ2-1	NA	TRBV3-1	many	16	TGTGCCAGCAGCCAAGCCCTACCGGGCCGACATAATGAGCAGTTCTTC	CASSQALPGRHNEQFF
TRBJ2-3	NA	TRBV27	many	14	TGTGCCAGCAGTCCCCATGTGGCAGGAGATACGCAGTATTTT	CASSPHVAGDTQYF
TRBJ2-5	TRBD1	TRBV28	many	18	TGTGCCAGCAGTTTAACCCGAGGCAGGGGGCCACTCCAAGAGACCCAGTACTTC	CASSLTRGRGPLQETQYF
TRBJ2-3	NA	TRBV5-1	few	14	TGCGCCAGCAGCTTGTGGCAGATCACAGATACGCAGTATTTT	CASSLWQITDTQYF
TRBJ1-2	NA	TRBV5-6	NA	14	TGTGCCAGCAGCCTCCGGACCGAGTACTATGGCTACACCTTC	CASSLRTEYYGYTF
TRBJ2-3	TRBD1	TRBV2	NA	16	TGTGCCAGCAGTGAAGCCGGGACAGGGGGCGCGGATACGCAGTATTTT	CASSEAGTGGADTQYF
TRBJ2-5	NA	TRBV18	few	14	TGTGCCAGCTCACTGACGGCTCCTCAAGAGACCCAGTACTTC	CASSLTAPQETQYF
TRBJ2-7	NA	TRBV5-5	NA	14	TGTGCCAGCGTTTTAGGGGACTCACATTACGAGCAGTACTTC	CASVLGDSHYEQYF
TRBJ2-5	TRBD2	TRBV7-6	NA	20	TGTGCCAGCAGCTTAGCAGTGAGGGGACTAGCGGGAGTGGTTGGAGAGACCCAGTACTTC	CASSLAVRGLAGVVGETQYF
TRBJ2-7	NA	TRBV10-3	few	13	TGTGCCATCAGCTTCGAGACAGGCTACGAGCAGTACTTC	CAISFETGYEQYF
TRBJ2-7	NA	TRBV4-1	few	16	TGCGCCAGCAGCCAAGCCCCGACAGGAGGGTCCTACGAGCAGTACTTC	CASSQAPTGGSYEQYF
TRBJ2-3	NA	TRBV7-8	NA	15	TGTGCCAGCAGCGCGTCTAGGATCTACACAGATACGCAGTATTTT	CASSASRIYTDTQYF
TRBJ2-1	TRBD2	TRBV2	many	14	TGTGCCAGCAGTGAAGAGAGGAGAAGCGGGAGGGTGTTCTTC	CASSEERRSGRVFF
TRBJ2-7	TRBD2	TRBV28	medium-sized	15	TGTGCCAGCAGTCAAACGACTAGCGGGACCTACGAGCAGTACTTC	CASSQTTSGTYEQYF
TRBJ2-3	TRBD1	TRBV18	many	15	TGTGCCAGCTCACCACGACAGGGGAGCACAGATACGCAGTATTTT	CASSPRQGSTDTQYF
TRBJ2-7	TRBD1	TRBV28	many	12	TGTGCCAGCAACCGACAGGGCTACGAGCAGTACTTC	CASNRQGYEQYF
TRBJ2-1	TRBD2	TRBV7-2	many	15	TGTGCCAGCAGCTTGGTAGCGGGAGGGGGTAATGAGCAGTTCTTC	CASSLVAGGGNEQFF
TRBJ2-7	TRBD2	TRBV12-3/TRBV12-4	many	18	TGTGCCAGCAGTTCCCCAGGGGGACTAGCGGAGTCAGTGTACGAGCAGTACTTC	CASSSPGGLAESVYEQYF
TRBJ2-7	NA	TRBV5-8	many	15	TGTGCCAGCAGCTTTTCTTCCGGCCTGACCTACGAGCAGTACTTC	CASSFSSGLTYEQYF
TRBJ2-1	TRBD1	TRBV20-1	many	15	TGCAGTGCTAGCAAGGGACAGGGATACTACAATGAGCAGTTCTTC	CSASKGQGYYNEQFF
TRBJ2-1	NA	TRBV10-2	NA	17	TGCGCCAGCAGTGATCTAAGGGGGCGGGAGGCCCACAATGAGCAGTTCTTC	CASSDLRGREAHNEQFF
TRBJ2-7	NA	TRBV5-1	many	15	TGCGCCAGCAGCTTGGAGGGGAGGCCCCCCTACGAGCAGTACTTC	CASSLEGRPPYEQYF
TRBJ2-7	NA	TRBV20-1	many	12	TGCAGTGCTAGAGTAAGCTCCTACGAGCAGTACTTC	CSARVSSYEQYF
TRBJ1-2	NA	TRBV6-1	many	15	TGTGCCAGCAGCCATTCCGATCAGGGAAACTATGGCTACACCTTC	CASSHSDQGNYGYTF
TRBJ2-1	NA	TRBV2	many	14	TGTGCCAGCAGTGAAGGTGGACAGTACAATGAGCAGTTCTTC	CASSEGGQYNEQFF